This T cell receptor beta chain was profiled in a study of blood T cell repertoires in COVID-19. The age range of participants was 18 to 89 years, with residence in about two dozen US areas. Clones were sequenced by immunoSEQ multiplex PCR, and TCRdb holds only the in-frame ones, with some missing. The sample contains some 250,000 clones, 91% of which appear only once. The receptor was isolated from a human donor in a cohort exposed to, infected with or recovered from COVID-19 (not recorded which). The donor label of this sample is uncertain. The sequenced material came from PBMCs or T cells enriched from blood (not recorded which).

The CDR3 DNA reads as TGTGCCAGCAGCCCCTTCACGCGGGTAAATGAGCAGTTCTTC. Its translation: CASSPFTRVNEQFF. The V and J genes are TRBV5-6 and TRBJ2-1, with TRBD2 as a possible D gene (5 bases). This CDR3 comprises 14 residues. Germline V gene lookup returns CDR1 SGHDT and CDR2 YYEEEE. V lost 4 bases and J 7 bases, leaving 15 bases between the germline ends.